A single sample gave rise to the 21 T cell receptor beta chains below, sequenced in a study of blood T cell repertoires in COVID-19. TCRdb's table, derived via immunoSEQ multiplex PCR, lists solely in-frame clones and lacks some. Of 150,000 to 160,000 clones in the sample, 80% were seen once. The sample comprised peripheral blood. Receptors originate from a man aged 55 to 70 with acute or convalescent COVID-19.

This clone was seen a single time. The chain is built from TRBV5-1 and TRBJ2-1; 10 bases are a match to TRBD2. Trimming at V came to 1 base and at J to 8 bases, leaving 6 bases not matched to a gene. Per germline, CDR1 SGHRS and CDR2 YFSETQ. The CDR3 consists of 15 residues. The CDR3 nucleotides read TGCGCCAGCAGCTTGAAGTTAGCGGGAGGTTATGAGCAGTTCTTC. This gives the protein CASSLKLAGGYEQFF.

The CDR3: CASSSVKVGGPQHF. The DNA of the CDR3 is TGTGCCAGCAGTTCGGTCAAGGTGGGAGGGCCCCAGCATTTT. J is TRBJ1-5 and V is TRBV6-5; D remains ambiguous. The CDR3 runs to 14 residues. Germline lookup yields CDR1 MNHEY and CDR2 SVGAGI. The V end lost 4 bases, the J end lost 9 bases, and 16 bases lay between the germline ends.

CDR3 residues: CAISDPRRVQYNEQFF. CDR3 DNA sequence: TGTGCCATCAGTGACCCGCGGCGGGTCCAATACAATGAGCAGTTCTTC. This chain links TRBV10-3 with TRBJ2-1, with TRBD2 as a possible D gene (5 bases). This CDR3 has 16 amino acids. V dropped 3 bases and J dropped 4 bases, with 16 bases sitting between them. Germline V lookup: CDR1 ENHRY, CDR2 SYGVKD.

The gene calls are TRBV9 and TRBJ2-3; no firm D call. CDR3 size: 15 residues. Germline-derived CDR1 and CDR2 are SGDLS and YYNGEE. Trimming shortened V by 0 bases and J by 0 bases, and 8 bases separated the two germline ends. The CDR3 DNA reads as TGTGCCAGCAGCGTAGGTCGACTGAGCACAGATACGCAGTATTTT. This translates into CASSVGRLSTDTQYF.

This clone was seen a few times. The chain recombines TRBV6-2 or TRBV6-3 with TRBJ1-5, with TRBD1 matching over 9 bases. CDR3 length: 18 residues. The V gene end was trimmed by 2 bases and the J gene end by 0 bases; junction bases not matched to a gene: 8. Germline assignment: CDR1 MNHEY and CDR2 SVGEGT. CDR3 in amino acids: CASSYPPDRGYSNQPQHF. CDR3 in DNA: TGTGCCAGCAGTTACCCTCCTGACAGGGGGTATAGCAATCAGCCCCAGCATTTT.

The J gene is TRBJ2-7, the V gene TRBV7-9, with 7 nucleotides matching TRBD1. The CDR3 has 11 amino acids. J lost 13 bases, V lost 5 bases, and 8 bases had no gene match. Per germline, CDR1 SEHNR and CDR2 FQNEAQ (reference sequence). The CDR3 loop is CASSLGQEAYF. Here the CDR3 DNA reads TGTGCCAGCAGCCTAGGACAGGAAGCCTACTTC.

The sample holds a few counts of this clone. The chain employs TRBV5-1 and TRBJ1-1; D is possibly TRBD1 (6 bases). V lost 4 bases and J 4 bases, leaving 17 bases between the germline ends. CDR3 length: 15 residues. Germline V lookup: CDR1 SGHRS, CDR2 YFSETQ. The CDR3 is CASSGNRASGTEAFF. The CDR3 nucleotides are TGCGCCAGCAGCGGCAACAGGGCTTCGGGCACTGAAGCTTTCTTT.

The rearrangement joins TRBV5-1 to TRBJ2-5; 8 bases map to TRBD2. V lost 0 bases to trimming and J lost 1 base; unmatched junction nucleotides: 2. The CDR3 has 15 amino acids. Germline V gene sequence: CDR1 SGHRS, CDR2 YFSETQ. The CDR3 sequence: CASSLALAVQETQYF. DNA of the CDR3: TGCGCCAGCAGCTTGGCACTAGCGGTCCAAGAGACCCAGTACTTC.

V gene TRBV7-2 combines with J gene TRBJ2-3; 13 bases align to TRBD2. Trimming at V came to 6 bases and at J to 9 bases, leaving 9 bases not matched to a gene. The CDR3 length is 15 residues. CDR1 and CDR2 (germline): SGHTA, FQGNSA. The DNA for the CDR3 is TGTGCCAGCAGTCGGACTAGCGGGAGTGGAGGGACGCAGTATTTT. As protein: CASSRTSGSGGTQYF.

The gene calls are TRBV14 and TRBJ1-1, with 7 bases fitting TRBD1. Losses at the gene ends were 1 base for V and 2 bases for J; bases not matched to a gene: 4. Per germline, CDR1 SGHDN and CDR2 FVKESK. The CDR3 length is 15 residues. The CDR3 region has the DNA TGTGCCAGCAGCCAAGCAAGGGGGCTAAACACTGAAGCTTTCTTT. It translates to CASSQARGLNTEAFF.

This clone occurred a few times. This sequence joins TRBV28 and TRBJ1-5, with 8 positions matching TRBD1. This CDR3 is 13 amino acids long. The germline CDR1 and CDR2 sequences are MDHEN and SYDVKM. The ends lost 6 bases at V and 10 bases at J; junction bases unmatched: 8. CDR3 sequence reads: CASSSDRVIPQHF. CDR3 nucleotide sequence: TGTGCCAGCAGCTCGGACAGGGTGATCCCCCAGCATTTT.

Notes on this clone: Relative to the germline gene, one junction end is altered; a read error may explain this. The chain uses TRBV6-2 or TRBV6-3 and TRBJ2-6; TRBD1 might be the D (5 bases). The V gene's germline CDR1 is MNHEY and CDR2 SVGEGT. The CDR3 has 14 residues. In DNA form, the CDR3 reads TGTGCCAGCAGCCTCGGGTCTGGGGCCAACGTCCTGACTTTT. Its translation: CASSLGSGANVLTF.

V and J are TRBV5-1 and TRBJ2-3; 15 bases are shared with TRBD2. V lost 4 bases to trimming and J lost 2 bases; unmatched junction nucleotides: 8. The CDR3 runs 18 residues. The germline V gene encodes CDR1 SGHRS and CDR2 YFSETQ. The chain's CDR3 is CASSEGLAGGGPTDTQYF. The CDR3 DNA reads as TGCGCCAGCAGCGAGGGACTAGCGGGAGGCGGTCCCACAGATACGCAGTATTTT. Based on the CDR3 plus reference TRBV5-1 and TRBJ2-3, the full variable domain is KAGVTQTPRYLIKTRGQQVTLSCSPISGHRSVSWYQQTPGQGLQFLFEYFSETQRNKGNFPGRFSGRQFSNSRSEMNVSTLELGDSALYLCASSEGLAGGGPTDTQYFGPGTRLTVL.

The chain carries TRBV28 and TRBJ1-2; D perhaps matches TRBD1 (6 bases). V shed 4 bases and J shed 0 bases, with 12 bases lying between them. Germline V gene data show CDR1 as MDHEN and CDR2 as SYDVKM. The CDR3 has 15 residues. This CDR3 is CASSSGQPPNYGYTF. The CDR3 coding sequence is TGTGCCAGCAGTTCCGGACAGCCCCCTAACTATGGCTACACCTTC.

The V gene is TRBV7-2, the J gene TRBJ1-3; a weak D match, TRBD1 (5 bases). V was pared by 5 bases and J by 4 bases, with 18 bases between. CDR1 and CDR2 (germline): SGHTA, FQGNSA. The CDR3 spans 16 residues. CDR3 amino acids: CASSPSGGVEGNTIYF. CDR3 nucleotide sequence: TGTGCCAGCAGCCCGTCTGGGGGGGTAGAGGGAAACACCATATATTTT.

The chain employs TRBV2 and TRBJ2-2; 9 bases are a match to TRBD2. This CDR3 has 15 amino acids. Losses at the gene ends were 5 bases for V and 7 bases for J; bases not matched to a gene: 8. CDR1 is SNHLY and CDR2 is FYNNEI in the germline V gene. The CDR3 reads CASSPRGGAVGELFF. CDR3 in DNA: TGTGCCAGCAGTCCGCGGGGGGGAGCGGTCGGGGAGCTGTTTTTT. The whole variable domain, filled in from reference TRBV2 and TRBJ2-2, reads EPEVTQTPSHQVTQMGQEVILRCVPISNHLYFYWYRQILGQKVEFLVSFYNNEISEKSEIFDDQFSVERPDGSNFTLKIRSTKLEDSAMYFCASSPRGGAVGELFFGEGSRLTVL.

This chain links TRBV5-1 with TRBJ2-5; the D gene is possibly TRBD1 (6 bases). V shed 3 bases and J shed 5 bases, with 8 bases lying between them. This CDR3 has 12 residues. CDR1 and CDR2 (germline): SGHRS, YFSETQ. The CDR3 DNA is TGCGCCAGCAGCTCCCAGGGGGAGACCCAGTACTTC. Protein: CASSSQGETQYF. The variable domain in full, completed from reference TRBV5-1 and TRBJ2-5, reads KAGVTQTPRYLIKTRGQQVTLSCSPISGHRSVSWYQQTPGQGLQFLFEYFSETQRNKGNFPGRFSGRQFSNSRSEMNVSTLELGDSALYLCASSSQGETQYFGPGTRLLVL.

The rearrangement uses TRBV19 and TRBJ1-4; a weak D match, TRBD1 (5 bases). Trimming took off 5 bases at V and 4 bases at J, with 20 bases between the two ends. This CDR3 contains 17 residues. Germline V gene lookup returns CDR1 LNHDA and CDR2 SQIVND (reference sequence). The CDR3 reads CASSRSNSGRGNEKLFF. CDR3 nucleotides: TGTGCCAGTAGTCGGAGTAACTCAGGGAGGGGTAATGAAAAACTGTTTTTT.

The V call is TRBV23-1, the J call TRBJ1-2, with TRBD1 matching 7 bases. TRBV23-1 is identified as an open reading frame with a role that is uncertain. The CDR3 runs 15 residues. V dropped 7 bases and J dropped 7; count of bases not matched to a gene: 15. CDR3 protein: CASTHRTGPRVGYTF. The CDR3, as DNA: TGCGCCAGCACCCACCGGACAGGCCCGAGGGTTGGCTACACCTTC.

The V call is TRBV4-3, the J call TRBJ1-2; TRBD1 agrees at 11 bases. Germline values: CDR1 LGHNA, CDR2 YSLEER. After removal of 1 base from V and 5 bases from J, the junction contained 6 bases not matched to a gene. This CDR3 is 16 amino acids long. The CDR3 DNA follows: TGCGCCAGCAGCCAAGGTCCGGGACAGGGGGGATATGGCTACACCTTC. Encoded protein: CASSQGPGQGGYGYTF.

The chain employs TRBV9 and TRBJ2-7, with TRBD1 matching 9 bases. Germline V gives CDR1 SGDLS, CDR2 YYNGEE. The V gene end was trimmed by 9 bases and the J gene end by 1 base; junction bases not matched to a gene: 8. CDR3 length: 14 amino acids. CDR3 sequence reads: CAKLTGGPSYEQYF. The DNA of the CDR3 is TGTGCCAAATTGACAGGGGGACCGTCCTACGAGCAGTACTTC.